A selection of T cell receptor beta chains follows, all from one sample in a study of blood T cell repertoires in COVID-19. Clones were read by immunoSEQ multiplex PCR, and TCRdb kept only the in-frame ones, dropping some. Of 45,000 to 75,000 clones in the sample, 85% to 90% were seen once. Sequencing input: peripheral blood. The receptor set was obtained from a man between 60 and 75 years old with acute or convalescent COVID-19. Each CDR3 is given with its conserved first and last residue. The D gene is left open where the match is weak. Clone size is shown for a subset of rows, as once, few, many or a class of expanded clone.

D gene	clone size	V gene	J gene	CDR3 protein	CDR3 DNA
NA	NA	TRBV5-1	TRBJ1-1	CASSLGSMNTEAFF	TGCGCCAGCAGCTTGGGGAGCATGAACACTGAAGCTTTCTTT
TRBD1	NA	TRBV6-5	TRBJ2-7	CASGQGSGEQYF	TGTGCCAGCGGACAGGGCTCCGGCGAGCAGTACTTC
TRBD1	NA	TRBV7-7	TRBJ2-7	CASSRDRANEQYF	TGTGCCAGCAGCCGCGACAGGGCTAACGAGCAGTACTTC
NA	NA	TRBV5-1	TRBJ2-3	CASSEVGTQYF	TGCGCCAGCAGTGAGGTCGGTACGCAGTATTTT
TRBD1	once	TRBV5-1	TRBJ1-2	CASSLGQGYNYGYTF	TGCGCCAGCAGCTTGGGACAGGGTTATAACTATGGCTACACCTTC
NA	NA	TRBV5-5	TRBJ1-6	CASSLVSRGNSPLHF	TGTGCCAGCAGCTTGGTATCGCGGGGGAATTCACCCCTCCACTTT
TRBD2	NA	TRBV7-3	TRBJ2-1	CASSLGTSGGDEQFF	TGTGCCAGCAGCTTAGGGACTAGCGGAGGGGATGAGCAGTTCTTC
NA	NA	TRBV7-6	TRBJ2-3	CASSLVARLSTDTQYF	TGTGCCAGCAGCTTAGTGGCCAGGTTAAGCACAGATACGCAGTATTTT
NA	NA	TRBV4-2	TRBJ2-5	CASSQDGRGQETQYF	TGTGCCAGCAGCCAAGATGGGCGGGGCCAAGAGACCCAGTACTTC
NA	NA	TRBV28	TRBJ1-5	CASQQEGRATYNQPQHF	TGTGCCAGCCAACAGGAGGGTCGCGCTACCTATAATCAGCCCCAGCATTTT
TRBD2	NA	TRBV4-2	TRBJ2-1	CASSPSGLAGGFYNEQFF	TGTGCCAGCAGCCCCTCGGGACTAGCGGGTGGCTTCTACAATGAGCAGTTCTTC
TRBD1	few	TRBV19	TRBJ1-5	CASSKQGRGGNQPQHF	TGTGCCAGTAGTAAACAGGGGAGAGGGGGCAATCAGCCCCAGCATTTT
TRBD1	NA	TRBV11-3	TRBJ2-1	CASSWRQGAGNEQFF	TGTGCCAGCAGCTGGCGACAGGGGGCGGGCAATGAGCAGTTCTTC
NA	NA	TRBV3-1/TRBV3-2	TRBJ1-5	CASSPSEGGGTQHF	TGTGCCAGCAGCCCGAGCGAGGGAGGGGGGACCCAGCATTTT
NA	NA	TRBV28	TRBJ2-7	CASSRGQLVYEQYF	TGTGCCAGCAGCCGAGGCCAGTTAGTTTACGAGCAGTACTTC
NA	NA	TRBV30	TRBJ2-7	CACWTRGEQYF	TGTGCCTGCTGGACTCGGGGGGAGCAGTACTTC
TRBD2	NA	TRBV5-1	TRBJ2-5	CASSLTSGREGETQYF	TGCGCCAGCAGCCTGACTAGCGGGCGGGAGGGAGAGACCCAGTACTTC